This T cell receptor (beta chain) was sequenced during a study of T cell responses to AZD1222 COVID-19 vaccine (dated by TCRdb to the early 2020s). About the full investigation: Because spike-specific TCR depth and breadth did not differ between the two schedules, AZD1222 recipients who got a second dose at roughly 4 weeks were pooled with those who got a second dose at roughly 12 weeks. A total of just over 230 trial participants underwent TCR sequencing, of whom nearly 210 had received two doses of AZD1222 and some 25 had received two doses of the MenACWY control vaccine. Trial participants were enrolled into age subgroups of 18-55, 56-69 and 70-plus years, which contained around 150, 28 and 57 TCR-sequenced participants, respectively. Paper-wide results and their limitations: In the small 56-69-year group, the increase in depth fell short of significance, most likely because of low power. Conclusions about previously exposed vaccinees were limited because only six AZD1222 recipients were SARS-CoV-2 seropositive at baseline. Most participants were white British and females outnumbered males, and the authors suggested that clonal diversity may have been underestimated. Because no day 14 peak-response samples were available, the repertoires could be characterized only after the peak T cell response. Reportedly, almost half of the unique spike-specific TCRs recognized epitopes lying outside the regions that are mutated in the B.1.351 and B.1.1.7 variants. The whole spike protein was spanned by vaccine-associated CD4 TCRs, and dominant responses were seen in regions 160-218 and 743-854. After two AZD1222 doses, spike-specific TCR breadth and depth were significantly higher than at day 0 and than in MenACWY recipients.

The sample's time point label, in plain terms: baseline before first vaccination. Samples from vaccinated people were obtained from the UK trials COV001 and COV002, which included a single-blind randomized controlled phase 2/3 trial of AZD1222 (ChAdOx1 nCoV-19) in healthy adults. For TCRbeta chain sequencing, PBMC samples were collected from trial participants at day 0 and at day 28 after the second dose. Based on the germline V gene, the CDR1 and CDR2 sequences are SGHRS and YFSETQ. From its cysteine to its phenylalanine, the CDR3 spans 15 amino acids. The read is trimmed to its CDR3 DNA, 45 bases read in frame from base 1. V sheds 0 bases and J sheds 3 bases, leaving 12 bases between their ends. In regard to this clone: It has no known antigen specificity. Within one base of it there is no much larger clone, and no base qualities were kept.

The CDR3 regions of human TCRbeta chains were analyzed by immunosequencing. Turning to the authors' computational methods: Repertoire TCRs were matched against a reference library of SARS-CoV-2-specific TCRs generated with the MIRA antigen-specificity platform. Breadth was defined as the fraction of unique TCRs that were SARS-CoV-2-associated, and depth was defined as the fraction of total T cells that were SARS-CoV-2-associated. Each spike-specific TCR was assigned to its reactive spike region and to a CD4 or CD8 class using the MIRA data. Log10-transformed breadth and depth values were compared by one-way ANOVA with Sidak's multiple comparisons tests. The clones in this table, taken by TCRdb from immuneACCESS, are in-frame only. Not every clone is retained; where verified, under half of the shortfall comes from an unresolved V gene, and the cause of the rest is unknown. V, J and clone size are those of that table, while D and trimming were read from the DNA. The sample table records around 150,000 clones; around 90% of these occur just once. Approximately 5.4% of the sample is taken by the ten largest.

The receptor comes from an adult in good health. This chain is built from TRBV5-1 and TRBJ1-1; perhaps TRBD1 is the D gene, with 6 bases matching. Sequenced here: peripheral blood, sampled on day 0 of AZD1222 vaccination. At the DNA level, the sequence is TGCGCCAGCAGCTTGGGTCGGGGGCGTGACACTGAAGCTTTCTTT. This gives the protein CASSLGRGRDTEAFF.